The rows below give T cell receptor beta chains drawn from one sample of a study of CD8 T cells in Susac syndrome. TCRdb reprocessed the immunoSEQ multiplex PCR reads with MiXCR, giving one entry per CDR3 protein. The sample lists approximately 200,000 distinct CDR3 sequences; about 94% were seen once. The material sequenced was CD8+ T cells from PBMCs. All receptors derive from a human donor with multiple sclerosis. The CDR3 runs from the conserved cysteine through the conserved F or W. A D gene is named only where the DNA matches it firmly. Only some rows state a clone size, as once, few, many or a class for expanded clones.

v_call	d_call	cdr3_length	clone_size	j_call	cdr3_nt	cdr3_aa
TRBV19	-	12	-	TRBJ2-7	TGTGCCAGTAGTATAGGTACGGGCGAGCAGTACTTC	CASSIGTGEQYF
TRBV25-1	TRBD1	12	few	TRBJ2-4	TGTGCCAGCAGTGAGGGACAGGGGCCCCAGTACTTC	CASSEGQGPQYF
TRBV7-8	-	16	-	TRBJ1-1	TGTGCCAGCAGCTTAAGAGTAGGAGGCCCGAACACTGAAGCTTTCTTT	CASSLRVGGPNTEAFF
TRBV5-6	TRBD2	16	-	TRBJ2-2	TGTGCCAGCAGCCCTTTGGGAGCGGGGGCGCGGGGGGAGCTGTTTTTT	CASSPLGAGARGELFF
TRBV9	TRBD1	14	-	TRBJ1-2	TGTGCCAGCAGCGTCACAGGGGGTAACTATGGCTACACCTTC	CASSVTGGNYGYTF
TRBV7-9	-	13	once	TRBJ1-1	TGTGCCAGCAGGGAACTGATGAACACTGAAGCTTTCTTT	CASRELMNTEAFF
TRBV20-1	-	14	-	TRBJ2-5	TGCAGCCCATGGGGTCGGGAGAACCAAGAGACCCAGTACTTC	CSPWGRENQETQYF
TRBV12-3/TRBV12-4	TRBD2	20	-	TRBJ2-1	TGTGCCAGCAGTTTTCCCCCCCCTCTAGCGGGAGTGATCTCCTACAATGAGCAGTTCTTC	CASSFPPPLAGVISYNEQFF
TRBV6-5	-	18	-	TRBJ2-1	TGTGCCAGCAGTTTCCCTCCACCTAAACTGGAAGTGGACAATGAGCAGTTCTTC	CASSFPPPKLEVDNEQFF
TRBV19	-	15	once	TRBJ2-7	TGTGCCAGTAGTATCACCGGGACATTCTCCTACGAGCAGTACTTC	CASSITGTFSYEQYF
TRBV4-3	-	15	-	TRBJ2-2	TGCGCCAGCAGCCCAAGGGGAGGCGCCACCGGGGAGCTGTTTTTT	CASSPRGGATGELFF
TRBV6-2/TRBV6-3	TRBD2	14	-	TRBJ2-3	TGTGCCAGCCTCGGACTAGCGGGAGGGGCTACGCAGTATTTT	CASLGLAGGATQYF
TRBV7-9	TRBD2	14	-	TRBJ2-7	TGTGCCAGCAGCGACAGCGGGAGGGCCGACGAGCAGTACTTC	CASSDSGRADEQYF
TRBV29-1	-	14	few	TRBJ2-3	TGCAGCGTTGTACTAGCCTTTGGCACAGATACGCAGTATTTT	CSVVLAFGTDTQYF
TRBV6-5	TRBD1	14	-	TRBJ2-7	TGTGCCAGCAGTCCCGGGACAGGTCGCTACGAGCAGTACTTC	CASSPGTGRYEQYF
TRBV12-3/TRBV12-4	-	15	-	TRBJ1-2	TGTGCCAGCAGTTTCCCCAGCCCCTCGGCGTTCGGCTACACCTTC	CASSFPSPSAFGYTF
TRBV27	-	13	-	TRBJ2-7	TGTGCCAGCGGAGGAGGGGGTCCCTACGAGCAGTACTTC	CASGGGGPYEQYF
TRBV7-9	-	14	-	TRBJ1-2	TGTGCCAGCAGCTCCGGGACCCTCTCTTATGGCTACACCTTC	CASSSGTLSYGYTF
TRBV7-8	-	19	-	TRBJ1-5	TGTGCCAGCAGCTTAGCCAACCCGGGACATGTTAATAGCAATCAGCCCCAGCATTTT	CASSLANPGHVNSNQPQHF
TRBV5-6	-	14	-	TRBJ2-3	TGTGCCAGCAGCTTGGGACTAGGAGCAGATACGCAGTATTTT	CASSLGLGADTQYF
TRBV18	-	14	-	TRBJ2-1	TGTGCCAGCTCACCAGAGCTGGCGGGGAATGAGCAGTTCTTC	CASSPELAGNEQFF
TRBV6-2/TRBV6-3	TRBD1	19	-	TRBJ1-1	TGTGCCAGCAGTCCTCTTGTCCACTCAGGGGGCTATCTTGACACTGAAGCTTTCTTT	CASSPLVHSGGYLDTEAFF
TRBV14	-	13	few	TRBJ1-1	TGTGCCAGCAGCCAATTTCCGAACACTGAAGCTTTCTTT	CASSQFPNTEAFF
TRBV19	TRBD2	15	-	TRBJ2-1	TGTGCCAGTAGTATAGACGTAGCGGGAGGAGATGAGCAGTTCTTC	CASSIDVAGGDEQFF
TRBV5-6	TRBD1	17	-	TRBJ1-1	TGTGCCAGCAGCTTGGGAACAGGGGGTAACCTGAACACTGAAGCTTTCTTT	CASSLGTGGNLNTEAFF
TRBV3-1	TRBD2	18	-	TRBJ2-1	TGTGCCAGCAGCCACAACTTTCTTCGGGGGGGGGAGTACAATGAGCAGTTCTTC	CASSHNFLRGGEYNEQFF
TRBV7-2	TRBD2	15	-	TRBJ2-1	TGTGCCAGCAGCTTAGCGACTAGCGGGAGGGATGAGCAGTTCTTC	CASSLATSGRDEQFF
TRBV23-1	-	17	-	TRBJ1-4	TGCGCCAGCAGTCCAGGACGGCTGGGTCCAACTAATGAAAAACTGTTTTTT	CASSPGRLGPTNEKLFF
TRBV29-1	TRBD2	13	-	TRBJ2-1	TGCAGCGTTGGGGGACTAGGGGGCAATGAGCAGTTCTTC	CSVGGLGGNEQFF
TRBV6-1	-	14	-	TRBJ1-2	TGTGCCAGCAGTGACCCCCAGGGATTCTATGGCTACACCTTC	CASSDPQGFYGYTF
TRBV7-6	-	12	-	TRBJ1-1	TGTGCCAGCAGCTCGACGAACACTGAAGCTTTCTTT	CASSSTNTEAFF
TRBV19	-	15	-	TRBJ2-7	TGTGCCAGTAGTATAGAAGGGGTTCCCCTCTACGAGCAGTACTTC	CASSIEGVPLYEQYF
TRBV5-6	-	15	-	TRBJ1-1	TGTGCCAGCAGCCTCGGACAGCTTATGAACACTGAAGCTTTCTTT	CASSLGQLMNTEAFF
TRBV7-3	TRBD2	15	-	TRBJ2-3	TGTGCCAGCAGCCTCTCGGGGGGGCGGGCAGATACGCAGTATTTT	CASSLSGGRADTQYF
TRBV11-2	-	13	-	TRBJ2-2	TGTGCCAGCAGCTTAACGAACACCGGGGAGCTGTTTTTT	CASSLTNTGELFF
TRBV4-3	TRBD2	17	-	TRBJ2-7	TGCGCCAGCAGCCAAGTACTCCTAGCGGGAGGCTTGGGGGAGCAGTACTTC	CASSQVLLAGGLGEQYF
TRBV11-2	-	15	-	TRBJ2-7	TGTGCCAGCAGCTTAGTCGTAGGAGGGGAATACGAGCAGTACTTC	CASSLVVGGEYEQYF
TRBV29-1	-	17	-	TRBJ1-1	TGCAGCGTTGAAGATCGGGTGACAGGACATACGAACACTGAAGCTTTCTTT	CSVEDRVTGHTNTEAFF
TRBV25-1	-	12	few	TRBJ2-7	TGTGCCAGCAGTGAGAGAAGCTACGAGCAGTACTTC	CASSERSYEQYF
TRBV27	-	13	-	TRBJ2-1	TGTGCCAGCAGTTTAGGGCACAACAATGAGCAGTTCTTC	CASSLGHNNEQFF
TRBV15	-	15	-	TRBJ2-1	TGTGCCACCAGCCTGGACTTCCCTTCCTACAATGAGCAGTTCTTC	CATSLDFPSYNEQFF
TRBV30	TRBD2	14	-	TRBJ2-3	TGTGCCTTCCAGACTAGCGGGGGGATTGATACGCAGTATTTT	CAFQTSGGIDTQYF
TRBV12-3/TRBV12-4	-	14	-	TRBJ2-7	TGTGCCAGCAGTGGGGCGGCAGGTCCCTACGAGCAGTACTTC	CASSGAAGPYEQYF
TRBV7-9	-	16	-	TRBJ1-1	TGTGCCAGCACGGGTCGGTCGACAGAAGGAAACACTGAAGCTTTCTTT	CASTGRSTEGNTEAFF
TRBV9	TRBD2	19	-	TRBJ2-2	TGTGCCAGCAGCGTAGAGGGCGGAGCGGGGGGCTCGAACACCGGGGAGCTGTTTTTT	CASSVEGGAGGSNTGELFF
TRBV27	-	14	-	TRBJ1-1	TGTGCCAGCAGTCCCTCGGACCCCCGAACAGAAGCTTTCTTT	CASSPSDPRTEAFF
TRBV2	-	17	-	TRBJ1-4	TGTGCCAGCAGTGATCATACCGGAAAGATCGGGGATGAAAAACTGTTTTTT	CASSDHTGKIGDEKLFF
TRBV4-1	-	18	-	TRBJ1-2	TGCGCCAGCAGCCAAGAGTATGATCCCAACTTGGACGGCTATGGCTACACCTTC	CASSQEYDPNLDGYGYTF